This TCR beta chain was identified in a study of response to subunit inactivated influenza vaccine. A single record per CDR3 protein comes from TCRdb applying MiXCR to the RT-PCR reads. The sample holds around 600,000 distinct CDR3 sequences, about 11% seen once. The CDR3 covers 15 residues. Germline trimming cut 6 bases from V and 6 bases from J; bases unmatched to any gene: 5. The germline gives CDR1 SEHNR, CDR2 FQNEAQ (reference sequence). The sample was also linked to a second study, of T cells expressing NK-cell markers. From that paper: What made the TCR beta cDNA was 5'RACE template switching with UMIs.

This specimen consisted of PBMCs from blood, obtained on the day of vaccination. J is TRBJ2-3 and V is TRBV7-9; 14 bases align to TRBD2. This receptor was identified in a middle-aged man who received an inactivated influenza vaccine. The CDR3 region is CASRVTSGRADTQYF. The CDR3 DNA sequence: TGTGCCAGCAGAGTGACTAGCGGGAGGGCGGATACGCAGTATTTT. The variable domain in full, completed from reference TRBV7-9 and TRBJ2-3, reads DTGVSQNPRHKITKRGQNVTFRCDPISEHNRLYWYRQTLGQGPEFLTYFQNEAQLEKSRLLSDRFSAERPKGSFSTLEIQRTEQGDSAMYLCASRVTSGRADTQYFGPGTRLTVL.